These 9 T cell receptor beta chains originate from one sample sequenced in a study of technical replicates of blood from a handful of donors. Using immunoSEQ multiplex PCR, the repertoire was profiled, and TCRdb retains in-frame clones only, with some absent. Of 91,000 or so clones in the sample, 95% were seen once. The sample was T cells isolated from PBMCs. The source of these receptors is a human donor in good health.

Worth noting for this clone: In the same sample, other DNA sequences code for this CDR3. The chain carries TRBV4-2 and TRBJ1-5; D remains unclear. CDR3 length equals 14 residues. The V end was cut by 0 bases, the J end by 9 bases, with 12 bases between. The germline V gene encodes CDR1 LGHNA and CDR2 YNFKEQ. The CDR3 loop reads CASSQESGAGPQHF. The DNA for the CDR3 is TGTGCCAGCAGCCAAGAGAGTGGTGCGGGGCCCCAGCATTTT.

The chain combines TRBV5-4 with TRBJ2-5; the match to TRBD2 covers 13 bases. Germline CDR1 SGHNT, CDR2 YYREEE (reference sequence). V was pared by 4 bases and J by 4 bases, with 10 bases of the junction left unmatched. The CDR3 length is 17 residues. CDR3 sequence reads: CASSTRTSGRGGETQYF. The CDR3 region has the DNA TGTGCCAGCAGCACCCGGACTAGCGGGAGAGGGGGAGAGACCCAGTACTTC. The full variable domain, with the rest looked up from reference TRBV5-4 and TRBJ2-5, is ETGVTQSPTHLIKTRGQQVTLRCSSQSGHNTVSWYQQALGQGPQFIFQYYREEENGRGNFPPRFSGLQFPNYSSELNVNALELDDSALYLCASSTRTSGRGGETQYFGPGTRLLVL.

This clone was seen once. The J gene is TRBJ2-1, the V gene TRBV28; the match to TRBD2 covers 12 bases. This CDR3 is 20 amino acids long. The germline V gene has CDR1 MDHEN and CDR2 SYDVKM. J was trimmed by 5 bases and V by 10 bases; bases with no gene match: 24. CDR3 coding DNA: TGTGCCACTAAAAAGGGCGGACTAGCGGGAAATATTTTGATTAACAATGAGCAGTTCTTC. Encoded protein: CATKKGGLAGNILINNEQFF.

The V call is TRBV6-6, the J call TRBJ2-3; no reliable D call. This CDR3 is 16 amino acids long. Trimming took off 2 bases at V and 4 bases at J, with 16 bases between the two ends. Germline values: CDR1 MNHNY, CDR2 SVGAGI (reference sequence). Written as DNA, the CDR3 is TGTGCCAGCAGTTACATCCTTGCTTCCCGGGCAGATACGCAGTATTTT. Protein sequence: CASSYILASRADTQYF.

This chain uses TRBV12-5 with TRBJ1-4; no firm D call. Trimming removed 5 bases from V and 3 bases from J, with 13 bases in between. Germline loops: CDR1 LGHNT, CDR2 FRNRAP. The CDR3 loop spans 15 amino acids. CDR3 protein: CASGPRLNANEKLFF. For the CDR3, the DNA is TGTGCTAGTGGTCCCAGGCTGAATGCTAATGAAAAACTGTTTTTT.

The CDR3 DNA is TGTGCCAGCAGCTTGGGGGGCTGGGAGACCCAGTACTTC. This encodes CASSLGGWETQYF. The J gene is TRBJ2-5, the V gene TRBV5-8, with a tentative D call TRBD1 (5 bases). V lost 0 bases and J 5 bases, leaving 8 bases between the germline ends. Germline lookup yields CDR1 SGHTS and CDR2 YDEGEE. The CDR3 loop spans 13 amino acids.

The V call is TRBV28, the J call TRBJ2-5; 14 bases map to TRBD2. The CDR3 runs 18 residues. From germline, CDR1 is MDHEN and CDR2 SYDVKM. V lost 8 bases to trimming and J lost 5 bases; unmatched junction nucleotides: 16. The CDR3 DNA follows: TGTGCCAGCCAAATTCCGGGACTAGCGGGGGAGGGGTCCGAGACCCAGTACTTC. Its translation: CASQIPGLAGEGSETQYF.

The V gene is TRBV5-1, the J gene TRBJ1-1, with D possibly matching TRBD1 (6 bases). Germline loops: CDR1 SGHRS, CDR2 YFSETQ. CDR3 size: 13 residues. Trimming shortened V by 6 bases and J by 1 base, and 10 bases separated the two germline ends. The DNA of the CDR3 is TGCGCCAGCAACTCACAGGGGAACACTGAAGCTTTCTTT. It translates to CASNSQGNTEAFF.

In its sample, this clone was seen once. This chain links TRBV19 with TRBJ2-1; 10 positions match TRBD2. J lost 9 bases, V lost 5 bases, and 7 bases had no gene match. Germline loops: CDR1 LNHDA, CDR2 SQIVND (reference sequence). There are 14 residues in the CDR3. In nucleotides, the CDR3 is TGTGCCAGTAGTGCCGGGACTAGCGTGACTGAGCAGTTCTTC. Its protein is CASSAGTSVTEQFF.